These 24 T cell receptor beta chains share one sample of origin, sequenced in a study of T cells in Graves' hyperthyroidism and ophthalmopathy. Authors of the study amplified TCR beta CDR3 regions from RNA transcripts. HTBI primers were used for first-round RT-PCR of the TCR CDR3. A single record per CDR3 protein comes from TCRdb applying MiXCR to the multiplex PCR reads. The repertoire holds roughly 740,000 distinct CDR3 sequences, with about a sixth as singletons. Specimen: blood. These receptors originate from a man between 18 and 35 years old with Graves' hyperthyroidism.

V and J are TRBV7-2 and TRBJ1-3, with D hard to call. The length of the CDR3 is 13 residues. V was pared by 1 base and J by 2 bases, with 3 bases between. From germline, CDR1 is SGHTA and CDR2 FQGNSA. As DNA, the CDR3 is TGTGCCAGCAGCTTAGTTACTGGAAACACCATATATTTT. Its translation: CASSLVTGNTIYF. The variable domain in full, completed from reference TRBV7-2 and TRBJ1-3, reads GAGVSQSPSNKVTEKGKDVELRCDPISGHTALYWYRQSLGQGLEFLIYFQGNSAPDKSGLPSDRFSAERTGGSVSTLTIQRTQQEDSAVYLCASSLVTGNTIYFGEGSWLTVV.

V gene TRBV2 combines with J gene TRBJ2-2, with D tentatively TRBD2 (6 bases). Deletions cut 4 bases from V and 3 bases from J, with 15 bases between. This CDR3 comprises 16 residues. Germline values: CDR1 SNHLY, CDR2 FYNNEI. Here the CDR3 DNA reads TGTGCCAGCAGTGCCCTCCGAGGAGGGGACACCGGGGAGCTGTTTTTT. Translated, it gives CASSALRGGDTGELFF.

This clonotype has more than one count but fewer than ten. This chain joins TRBV20-1 and TRBJ1-1, with 7 bases fitting TRBD1. The germline V gene has CDR1 DFQATT and CDR2 SNEGSKA (reference sequence). Trimming removed 5 bases from V and 3 bases from J; junction bases left unmatched: 15. CDR3 size: 16 residues. CDR3 in amino acids: CSAPPRQGRTDTEAFF. DNA of the CDR3: TGCAGTGCTCCTCCCCGACAGGGAAGAACGGACACTGAAGCTTTCTTT.

The rearrangement uses TRBV5-1 and TRBJ2-1, with D uncertain. The CDR3 has 15 residues. V gave up 2 bases and J gave up 3 bases, with 12 bases separating them. The V gene's germline CDR1 is SGHRS and CDR2 YFSETQ. For the CDR3, the DNA is TGCGCCAGCAGCTTTGGATCCCTTTACTACAATGAGCAGTTCTTC. Encoded protein: CASSFGSLYYNEQFF.

This clonotype appeared many times. The chain joins TRBV11-2 to TRBJ2-7; the D gene is possibly TRBD1 (6 bases). Trimming removed 0 bases at V and 5 bases at J, with 11 bases between. Germline V gene sequence: CDR1 SGHAT, CDR2 FQNNGV. There are 14 residues in the CDR3. CDR3 sequence (DNA): TGTGCCAGCAGCTTAGATCATGGGGGCCACGAGCAGTACTTC. Protein product: CASSLDHGGHEQYF.

This chain connects TRBV20-1 to TRBJ2-3; 11 nucleotides agree with TRBD2. CDR1 and CDR2 (germline): DFQATT, SNEGSKA (reference sequence). This CDR3 is built from 16 residues. The junction had 9 bases not matched to a gene; V was cut back by 5 bases and J by 2 bases. The CDR3 spells CSAPGGTSGFTDTQYF. CDR3 coding DNA: TGCAGTGCTCCGGGAGGGACTAGCGGTTTCACAGATACGCAGTATTTT.

The gene calls are TRBV6-2 or TRBV6-3 and TRBJ2-7; TRBD1 or TRBD2 may be the D gene (5 bases each). The germline gives CDR1 MNHEY, CDR2 SVGEGT. Trimming pared 2 bases from V and 6 bases from J, leaving 14 bases between. The length of the CDR3 is 14 residues. The CDR3, as DNA: TGTGCCAGCAGTTACATGAGGGGTCTAGGCGAGCAGTACTTC. The encoded protein is CASSYMRGLGEQYF.

This clonotype was detected ten times or more. This rearrangement joins TRBV12-5 to TRBJ2-1; 16 positions agree with TRBD2. Germline-derived CDR1 and CDR2 are LGHNT and FRNRAP. V was clipped by 6 bases and J by 7 bases; unmatched bases: 12. This CDR3 region has 18 residues. In DNA form, the CDR3 reads TGTGCTAGTGGCCCCGGGACTAGCGGGAGGGCCAGCTGGAATGAGCAGTTCTTC. Its translation is CASGPGTSGRASWNEQFF.

The rearrangement joins TRBV28 to TRBJ2-2; 9 positions match TRBD2. Germline V gene data show CDR1 as MDHEN and CDR2 as SYDVKM. The V and J ends lost 8 bases and 6 bases, in that order; junction bases with no gene match: 10. There are 15 residues in the CDR3. The CDR3 DNA sequence: TGTGCCAGCCTCCGCTTAGCGGGAGAGGCCGGGGAGCTGTTTTTT. Protein product: CASLRLAGEAGELFF.

This clonotype was detected ten times or more. The V and J genes are TRBV12-3 or TRBV12-4 and TRBJ2-1, with a possible D match to TRBD2 (5 bases). Trimming stripped 2 bases from V and 11 bases from J, with 16 bases between. This CDR3 has 14 residues. The CDR3 DNA is TGTGCCAGCAGTTTACCCCCCGGGGTATTGAAGCAGTTCTTC. Its protein product is CASSLPPGVLKQFF.

This clonotype was recorded at least ten times. The chain is built from TRBV12-3 or TRBV12-4 and TRBJ2-7, with TRBD1 matching 8 bases. The CDR3 has 13 residues. The junction had 7 bases not matched to a gene; V was cut back by 5 bases and J by 7 bases. CDR3 region: CASSPGQGLEQYF. The CDR3, as DNA: TGTGCCAGCAGTCCCGGACAGGGTTTGGAGCAGTACTTC.

The chain carries TRBV7-3 and TRBJ2-1; 8 bases match TRBD2. V dropped 5 bases and J dropped 5; count of bases not matched to a gene: 8. From germline, CDR1 is SGHTA and CDR2 FQGTGA. This CDR3 is 15 amino acids long. CDR3 sequence reads: CASSLHSGIHNEQFF. CDR3 sequence (DNA): TGTGCCAGCAGCCTCCATAGCGGGATTCACAATGAGCAGTTCTTC.

This clonotype has just a few counts. V and J are TRBV6-1 and TRBJ2-2; 7 bases fit TRBD1. This CDR3 spans 15 amino acids. Germline-derived CDR1 and CDR2 are MNHNS and SASEGT. Trimming at V came to 6 bases and at J to 5 bases, leaving 9 bases not matched to a gene. CDR3 in DNA: TGTGCCAGCAGAACCGGGACAGACGGGACCGGGGAGCTGTTTTTT. It encodes CASRTGTDGTGELFF.

This clonotype was seen repeatedly, ten times or more. V gene TRBV12-3 or TRBV12-4 combines with J gene TRBJ2-3; D remains unclear. V was shortened by 3 bases and J by 4 bases, with 5 bases between the two germline ends. The CDR3 contains 12 residues. The CDR3 DNA sequence: TGTGCCAGCAGTTTTAACGCAGATACGCAGTATTTT. Protein product: CASSFNADTQYF.

The genes are TRBV29-1 and TRBJ2-1; 11 bases match TRBD1. This CDR3 is built from 16 residues. J lost 1 base, V lost 2 bases, and 4 bases had no gene match. The germline V gene has CDR1 SQVTM and CDR2 ANQGSEA. This chain's CDR3 is CSVEYRDRGSYNEQFF. CDR3 nucleotide sequence: TGCAGCGTTGAATATCGGGACAGGGGGTCCTACAATGAGCAGTTCTTC.

There are a few counts of this clonotype. For the CDR3, the DNA is TGTGCCAGCACCCAAGTCCAGGGGAACTATGGCTACACCTTC. It yields the protein CASTQVQGNYGYTF. The J gene is TRBJ1-2, the V gene TRBV6-1; tentative D call: TRBD1 (6 bases). The V end lost 7 bases, the J end lost 2 bases, and 14 bases lay between the germline ends. This CDR3 has 14 residues. The germline V gene has CDR1 MNHNS and CDR2 SASEGT.

This clonotype was recorded at least ten times. The chain is built from TRBV18 and TRBJ2-7; 7 nucleotides align to TRBD2. Germline assignment: CDR1 KGHSH and CDR2 LQKENI. The CDR3 covers 15 residues. V lost 2 bases, J lost 1 base, and 5 bases stayed unmatched. The CDR3 DNA reads as TGTGCCAGCTCACCAATAGCGGGCCTGTCCTACGAGCAGTACTTC. Translated: CASSPIAGLSYEQYF.

The chain is built from TRBV6-5 and TRBJ2-7; D might be TRBD1 or TRBD2, each matching 6 bases. CDR3 length: 15 amino acids. Trimming took 0 bases from V and 6 from J, leaving 15 bases between them. Germline V gives CDR1 MNHEY, CDR2 SVGAGI. CDR3 nucleotide sequence: TGTGCCAGCAGTTACTCTGGGGGGCCTCTCCTCGAGCAGTACTTC. Translation gives CASSYSGGPLLEQYF.

This clonotype was counted ten times or more. The chain has TRBV3-1 and TRBJ2-7; 8 bases align to TRBD1. Germline V gives CDR1 LGHDT, CDR2 YNNKEL (reference sequence). The CDR3 runs 14 residues. Trimming removed 4 bases from V and 6 bases from J; junction bases left unmatched: 8. CDR3 amino acids: CASSLRQGISEQYF. CDR3 bases: TGTGCCAGCAGCCTACGACAGGGGATAAGCGAGCAGTACTTC.

The CDR3 region is CASSPRSSGRVTADTQYF. CDR3 DNA sequence: TGTGCCAGTAGTCCCCGTTCTAGCGGGAGGGTTACGGCAGATACGCAGTATTTT. J is TRBJ2-3 and V is TRBV19; TRBD2 matches 12 bases. The CDR3 is 18 residues long. V lost 5 bases to trimming and J lost 4 bases; unmatched junction nucleotides: 13. Germline loops: CDR1 LNHDA, CDR2 SQIVND (reference sequence).

This clonotype was detected many times. The gene calls are TRBV24-1 and TRBJ2-1; 10 nucleotides line up with TRBD2. V was clipped by 0 bases and J by 5 bases; unmatched bases: 3. The CDR3 runs 16 residues. Germline assignment: CDR1 KGHDR and CDR2 SFDVKD. CDR3 in DNA: TGTGCCACCAGTGATTTGCGGCTAGCGGGAGACAATGAGCAGTTCTTC. Its protein is CATSDLRLAGDNEQFF.

Many counts were recorded for this clonotype. V is TRBV28 and J is TRBJ2-3; perhaps TRBD1 as D (6 bases). With 3 bases removed from V and 0 bases from J, the gap between germline ends came to 10 bases. This CDR3 contains 15 residues. Germline V CDR1 and CDR2: MDHEN, SYDVKM. The CDR3 reads CASSFGGRSTDTQYF. The DNA for the CDR3 is TGTGCCAGCAGTTTTGGGGGCAGAAGCACAGATACGCAGTATTTT. Full variable domain (remainder filled in from reference TRBV28 and TRBJ2-3): DVKVTQSSRYLVKRTGEKVFLECVQDMDHENMFWYRQDPGLGLRLIYFSYDVKMKEKGDIPEGYSVSREKKERFSLILESASTNQTSMYLCASSFGGRSTDTQYFGPGTRLTVL.

This clonotype has at least ten counts. The chain carries TRBV28 and TRBJ2-7; TRBD1 agrees at 7 bases. With V trimmed by 6 bases and J by 1 base, 6 bases remained unmatched. This CDR3 has 14 residues. Looked up from germline, CDR1 is MDHEN and CDR2 is SYDVKM. Here the CDR3 reads CASRPGTVSYEQYF. CDR3 DNA sequence: TGTGCCAGCAGGCCCGGGACAGTATCCTACGAGCAGTACTTC.

This clonotype was seen repeatedly, ten times or more. J is TRBJ1-2 and V is TRBV2, with TRBD1 as a possible D gene (6 bases). Germline V CDR1 and CDR2: SNHLY, FYNNEI. V lost 8 bases and J 7 bases, leaving 17 bases between the germline ends. The CDR3 is 13 amino acids. The CDR3 loop reads CASPDLGGLGYTF. The CDR3 DNA reads TGTGCCAGCCCAGATCTGGGGGGGCTTGGCTACACCTTC.